What follows is one T cell receptor (beta chain) and its context. This CDR3 has 16 amino acids. The V gene lost 5 bases and the J gene lost 7 bases, with 23 bases spanning the gap. CDR1 and CDR2 (germline): SGHVS, FQNEAQ. This entry belongs to a study of shared clonotypes between healthy human individuals. Only in-frame clones appear in the TCRdb table, and some are missing; sequencing was by immunoSEQ multiplex PCR. Found here are about 480,000 clones, roughly 79% of them singletons; the top ten hold approximately 12%. The chain combines TRBV7-8 with TRBJ1-1; D is possibly TRBD1 (5 bases). The sequenced material came from PBMCs. The clonotype originates from a middle-aged woman in good health. Some clones in this sample may be carry-over from other donors' samples. The CDR3 DNA reads as TGTGCCAGCAGCCCTGTGGCGGGTCGGGGCCGCTTTGAAGCTTTCTTT. Its protein is CASSPVAGRGRFEAFF.